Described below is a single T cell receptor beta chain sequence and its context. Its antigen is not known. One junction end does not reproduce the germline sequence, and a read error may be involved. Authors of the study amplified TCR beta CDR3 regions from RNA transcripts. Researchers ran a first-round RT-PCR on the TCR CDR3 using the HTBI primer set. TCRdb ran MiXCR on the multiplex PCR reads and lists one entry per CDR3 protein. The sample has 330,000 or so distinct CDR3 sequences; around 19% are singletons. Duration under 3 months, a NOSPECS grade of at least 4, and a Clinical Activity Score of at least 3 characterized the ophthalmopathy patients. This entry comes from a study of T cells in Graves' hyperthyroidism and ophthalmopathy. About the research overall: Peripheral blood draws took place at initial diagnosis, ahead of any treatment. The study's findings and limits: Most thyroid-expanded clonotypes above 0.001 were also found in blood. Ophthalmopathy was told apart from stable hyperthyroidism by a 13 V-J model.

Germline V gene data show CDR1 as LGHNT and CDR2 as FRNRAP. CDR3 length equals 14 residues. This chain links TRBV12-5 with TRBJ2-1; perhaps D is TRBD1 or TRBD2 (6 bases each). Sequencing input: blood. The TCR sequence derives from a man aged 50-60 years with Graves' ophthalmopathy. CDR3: CASARTAGYNEQFF. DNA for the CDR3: TGTGCTAGTGCCCGGACAGCGGGCTACAATGAACAGTTCTTC. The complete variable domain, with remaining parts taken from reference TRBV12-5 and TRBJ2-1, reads DARVTQTPRHKVTEMGQEVTMRCQPILGHNTVFWYRQTMMQGLELLAYFRNRAPLDDSGMPKDRFSAEMPDATLATLKIQPSEPRDSAVYFCASARTAGYNEQFFGPGTRLTVL.